This is a list of T cell receptor beta chains from one sample in a study of glioma-infiltrating T cells after dendritic cell vaccination. Measured with immunoSEQ multiplex PCR; TCRdb has only the in-frame clones, and not every one. Here the sample spans fewer than 85,000 clones, roughly 89% being singletons. The sample was blood, taken before dendritic cell vaccination. These receptor sequences come from a human donor with glioblastoma. Each CDR3 is given with its conserved first and last residue. The order of the fields is CDR3 DNA, CDR3 protein, J gene, D gene, V gene, CDR3 length, clone size. D genes are given only for firm matches. Rows give clone size only sometimes, using once, few, many, or a class for an expanded clone.

TGTGCCAGCAGCTTAGCGGTTCGCGGGAGTCACGCAGATACGCAGTATTTT | CASSLAVRGSHADTQYF | TRBJ2-3 | TRBD2 | TRBV11-2 | 17 | NA
TGTGCCAGCGGGCTAGCGTCGTCGGAGACCCAGTACTTC | CASGLASSETQYF | TRBJ2-5 | NA | TRBV11-3 | 13 | NA
TGTGCCAGCAGTCGGGACATCGCTAACTATGGCTACACCTTC | CASSRDIANYGYTF | TRBJ1-2 | NA | TRBV2 | 14 | few
TGTGCCAGCAGCGGGGGGGACAGGGAGGAAACTGAAGCTTTCTTT | CASSGGDREETEAFF | TRBJ1-1 | TRBD1 | TRBV5-4 | 15 | NA
TGTGCCAGCAGTGGTACAGCAAATCAGCCCCAGCATTTT | CASSGTANQPQHF | TRBJ1-5 | NA | TRBV6-1 | 13 | NA
TGTGCCAGCAGGGACAGGGGCCTCCTTCACGAGCAGTACTTC | CASRDRGLLHEQYF | TRBJ2-7 | TRBD1 | TRBV6-1 | 14 | NA
TGTGCCAGCAGCTTAATGTCGGGTGATGGCTACACCTTC | CASSLMSGDGYTF | TRBJ1-2 | NA | TRBV7-6 | 13 | NA
TGTGCCAGCAGCTTGGAGCTAGCGGGGGTAGATGAGCAGTTCTTC | CASSLELAGVDEQFF | TRBJ2-1 | TRBD2 | TRBV7-9 | 15 | NA
TGTGCCAGCAGTGAAATCCGGGATAATGGCTACACCTTC | CASSEIRDNGYTF | TRBJ1-2 | NA | TRBV2 | 13 | NA
TGCGCCAGCAGCCAAGCAAGCGGGGGGGCGGTCACAGATACGCAGTATTTT | CASSQASGGAVTDTQYF | TRBJ2-3 | TRBD2 | TRBV4-1 | 17 | NA
TGTGCCAGCAGTGCCCTCTCTAGCGAGCAGTACTTC | CASSALSSEQYF | TRBJ2-7 | NA | TRBV2 | 12 | NA
TGTGCCAGCTCAGCGGGACTATCCACAGATACGCAGTATTTT | CASSAGLSTDTQYF | TRBJ2-3 | TRBD2 | TRBV18 | 14 | NA
TGTGCCAGTAGTATCTCTACTAGCGGGGGGTTTAATGAGCAGTTCTTC | CASSISTSGGFNEQFF | TRBJ2-1 | TRBD2 | TRBV19 | 16 | NA
TGCGCCAGCAGTGAGTCGTTGGACAGGGGGGATCAGCCCCAGCATTTT | CASSESLDRGDQPQHF | TRBJ1-5 | TRBD1 | TRBV10-2 | 16 | NA
TGTGCCAGCAGTGAATGGGTAGCGGGTGCCTACTACGAGCAGTACTTC | CASSEWVAGAYYEQYF | TRBJ2-7 | TRBD2 | TRBV6-1 | 16 | once
TGTGCCAGCAGGGGCGGGAGCCTTGGTACCGGGGAGCTGTTTTTT | CASRGGSLGTGELFF | TRBJ2-2 | TRBD2 | TRBV6-5 | 15 | NA
TGTGCCAGCAGTTACGGGACATACAATGAGCAGTTCTTC | CASSYGTYNEQFF | TRBJ2-1 | NA | TRBV6-5 | 13 | once
TGTGCCAGCAGCCAAGGTCCCGGGACAGGGGCCTACGAGCAGTACTTC | CASSQGPGTGAYEQYF | TRBJ2-7 | TRBD1 | TRBV4-2 | 16 | NA